This T cell receptor beta chain was obtained from a study of CD8 T cells in ankylosing spondylitis. The V end lost 4 bases, the J end lost 3 bases, and 14 bases lay between the germline ends. Germline-derived CDR1 and CDR2 are SGHRS and YFSETQ. There are 15 residues in the CDR3. This clonotype has ten or more counts. MiXCR, applied by TCRdb to the 5' RACE reads, yields one record per CDR3 protein. The repertoire holds some 350,000 distinct CDR3 sequences, roughly 15% seen once, with around 1% in the top ten. This receptor was identified in a male donor with ankylosing spondylitis or in good health (not recorded which). The chain uses TRBV5-1 and TRBJ1-3; tentatively, D is TRBD1 (6 bases). Sequenced: blood, either unsorted or a sorted T cell fraction (not recorded which). This CDR3 is CASSDDTGSGNTIYF. The CDR3 nucleotides are TGCGCCAGCAGCGACGATACAGGGAGTGGAAACACCATATATTTT.